This is a list of T cell receptor beta chains from one sample in a study of cytomegalovirus exposure and HLA in healthy donors. Only in-frame clones appear in the TCRdb table, and some are missing; sequencing was by immunoSEQ multiplex PCR. This table lists 96,000 or so clones. Sequenced: PBMCs. The receptor source for this set is a woman aged 30 to 39 in good health and CMV-seronegative. Each CDR3 is given without its conserved first and last residue.

v_gene: TRBV11-3
len: 14
j_gene: TRBJ2-1
CDR3aa: ASSLDGRGGVDEQF

v_gene: TRBV18
len: 13
j_gene: TRBJ2-4
CDR3aa: ASSPVEVAKNIQY

v_gene: TRBV27
len: 15
j_gene: TRBJ1-4
CDR3aa: ASSLSGTGLSNEKLF

v_gene: TRBV28
len: 13
j_gene: TRBJ2-3
CDR3aa: ASSLGQGGTDTQY

v_gene: TRBV28
len: 12
j_gene: TRBJ2-3
CDR3aa: ATTSGGYTDTQY

v_gene: TRBV27
len: 13
j_gene: TRBJ1-5
CDR3aa: ASRSAQGLRQPQH

v_gene: TRBV19
len: 9
j_gene: TRBJ1-1
CDR3aa: ASSWNTEAF

v_gene: TRBV19
len: 18
j_gene: TRBJ2-2
CDR3aa: ASSINAIRDRGRITGELF

v_gene: TRBV5-6
len: 11
j_gene: TRBJ2-7
CDR3aa: ASSPQATDEQY

v_gene: TRBV6-6
len: 11
j_gene: TRBJ1-1
CDR3aa: ASSDTENTEAF

v_gene: TRBV19
len: 13
j_gene: TRBJ1-4
CDR3aa: ASSPSETGREKLF

v_gene: TRBV19
len: 12
j_gene: TRBJ1-3
CDR3aa: ASSRGQYGNTIY

v_gene: TRBV21-1
len: 12
j_gene: TRBJ2-7
CDR3aa: ASSKVGGCYEQY

v_gene: TRBV28
len: 14
j_gene: TRBJ2-1
CDR3aa: ASSANRVGSYNEQF

v_gene: TRBV6-5
len: 13
j_gene: TRBJ2-2
CDR3aa: ASSKDGGTTGELF

v_gene: TRBV5-1
len: 16
j_gene: TRBJ2-5
CDR3aa: ASSLAGIRGLVKETQY

v_gene: TRBV19
len: 11
j_gene: TRBJ1-1
CDR3aa: ASSPRQGLVAF

v_gene: TRBV9
len: 14
j_gene: TRBJ2-3
CDR3aa: ASSVSLAPSPDTQY

v_gene: TRBV6-1
len: 13
j_gene: TRBJ1-1
CDR3aa: ASRDQGGIGTEAF

v_gene: TRBV11-3
len: 13
j_gene: TRBJ2-1
CDR3aa: ASSLVGGRYNEQF

v_gene: TRBV7-2
len: 12
j_gene: TRBJ1-2
CDR3aa: ASSLGQGGYGYT

v_gene: TRBV30
len: 9
j_gene: TRBJ2-7
CDR3aa: AMEGGNEQY

v_gene: TRBV7-3
len: 13
j_gene: TRBJ2-5
CDR3aa: ASSPSGGAGETQY

v_gene: TRBV5-1
len: 13
j_gene: TRBJ1-1
CDR3aa: ASSLMGQGATEAF

v_gene: TRBV4-1
len: 12
j_gene: TRBJ1-1
CDR3aa: ASSQEPGASGAF

v_gene: TRBV5-4
len: 15
j_gene: TRBJ1-4
CDR3aa: ASSLRNTGFSNEKLF

v_gene: TRBV1
len: 14
j_gene: TRBJ2-3
CDR3aa: TSSQEIAGVGDTQY

v_gene: TRBV9
len: 13
j_gene: TRBJ1-4
CDR3aa: ASSVATATNEKLF

v_gene: TRBV11-2
len: 12
j_gene: TRBJ1-3
CDR3aa: ASSPGSGGNTIY

v_gene: TRBV5-4
len: 11
j_gene: TRBJ2-4
CDR3aa: ASSPGREDIQY

v_gene: TRBV28
len: 12
j_gene: TRBJ2-7
CDR3aa: ASRPGPRGTEQY

v_gene: TRBV5-1
len: 12
j_gene: TRBJ1-2
CDR3aa: ASSARGSLDGYT

v_gene: TRBV6-5
len: 11
j_gene: NA
CDR3aa: ASANSGLNEQY

v_gene: TRBV13
len: 13
j_gene: TRBJ1-6
CDR3aa: ASSDGQSYNSPLH

v_gene: TRBV13
len: 13
j_gene: TRBJ1-1
CDR3aa: ASSPAGTGYTEAF

v_gene: TRBV5-1
len: 17
j_gene: TRBJ2-4
CDR3aa: ASSLVRGQGPLAKNIQY

v_gene: TRBV5-1
len: 13
j_gene: TRBJ1-5
CDR3aa: ASSYEPGSNQPQH

v_gene: TRBV7-8
len: 14
j_gene: TRBJ2-7
CDR3aa: ASSLQGQSFSYEQY

v_gene: TRBV27
len: 12
j_gene: TRBJ2-5
CDR3aa: ASSPEAGGGTQY

v_gene: TRBV6-6
len: 14
j_gene: TRBJ2-1
CDR3aa: ASSSPLGGSYNEQF

v_gene: TRBV11-3
len: 10
j_gene: TRBJ2-1
CDR3aa: ASSSTSNEQF

v_gene: TRBV5-1
len: 11
j_gene: TRBJ1-5
CDR3aa: ASSLEGGQPQH

v_gene: TRBV9
len: 13
j_gene: TRBJ1-1
CDR3aa: ASSTRQGMNTEAF

v_gene: TRBV6-1
len: 13
j_gene: TRBJ2-3
CDR3aa: ASNRQGMWTDTQY

v_gene: TRBV6-5
len: 12
j_gene: TRBJ1-5
CDR3aa: ASSLGGGNQPQH

v_gene: TRBV11-2
len: 13
j_gene: TRBJ2-5
CDR3aa: ASSLVSEGAGTQY

v_gene: TRBV27
len: 13
j_gene: TRBJ2-1
CDR3aa: ASSSRLAGGLEQF

v_gene: TRBV18
len: 12
j_gene: TRBJ2-7
CDR3aa: ASSSSRDRIEQY

v_gene: TRBV5-1
len: 12
j_gene: TRBJ2-3
CDR3aa: ASSLAGSTDTQY

v_gene: TRBV19
len: 14
j_gene: TRBJ1-1
CDR3aa: ASSIPKGQLNTEAF

v_gene: TRBV27
len: 13
j_gene: TRBJ2-3
CDR3aa: ASSLRRGGTDTQY

v_gene: TRBV27
len: 12
j_gene: TRBJ2-5
CDR3aa: ASSFLAGQETQY

v_gene: TRBV30
len: 13
j_gene: TRBJ1-5
CDR3aa: AWSLVGQGVQPQH

v_gene: TRBV29-1
len: 10
j_gene: TRBJ1-1
CDR3aa: SVVAGDTEAF

v_gene: TRBV6-1
len: 14
j_gene: TRBJ2-7
CDR3aa: ASSEHPGQGDDEQY

v_gene: TRBV29-1
len: 9
j_gene: TRBJ2-5
CDR3aa: SQGRGETQY

v_gene: TRBV4-2
len: 14
j_gene: TRBJ2-7
CDR3aa: ASSQQQGGFTYEQY

v_gene: TRBV28
len: 11
j_gene: TRBJ2-7
CDR3aa: ASSRRGRGEQY

v_gene: TRBV20-1
len: 9
j_gene: TRBJ2-7
CDR3aa: SATGGYEQY